This T cell receptor beta chain was documented in a study of T cell changes during pregnancy in multiple sclerosis. Method: immunoSEQ multiplex PCR; TCRdb's copy keeps in-frame clones and lacks some. In the table there are some 60,000 clones, around 85% of which are singletons. The specimen was CD4+ T cells from peripheral blood mononuclear cells, collected in the third trimester of pregnancy. This clonotype was sampled from a female donor with multiple sclerosis, enrolled in a pregnancy study.

CDR3 protein: CASSSSYSPYGYTF. The CDR3 DNA follows: TGTGCCAGCAGCTCTTCCTACAGCCCTTATGGCTACACCTTC. This chain connects TRBV11-1 to TRBJ1-2; D is ambiguous. This CDR3 is built from 14 residues. Germline CDR1 is SGHAT and CDR2 is FQDESV (reference sequence). Trimming took 4 bases from V and 5 from J, leaving 14 bases between them.